This is a list of T cell receptor beta chains from one sample in a study of CD8 T cells in Susac syndrome. TCRdb re-called the immunoSEQ multiplex PCR reads with MiXCR, one entry per CDR3 protein. Of about 80,000 distinct CDR3 sequences in the sample, about 94% were seen once. Sequencing was carried out using CD8+ T cells from PBMCs. These receptor sequences come from a human donor with Susac syndrome. Each CDR3 is given with its conserved first and last residue. Fields, in order: V gene, D gene, clone size, J gene, CDR3 protein, CDR3 DNA. The D gene is left open where the match is weak. Not all rows give a size; the values are once, few, many and, for expanded clones, a class.

>TRBV5-1|.|.|TRBJ2-1
CASSSGLLSEQFF
TGCGCCAGCAGCTCGGGACTCCTAAGCGAGCAGTTCTTC
>TRBV12-3/TRBV12-4|.|.|TRBJ1-2
CASSLGHNYGYTF
TGTGCCAGCAGTTTGGGACACAACTATGGCTACACCTTC
>TRBV2|.|.|TRBJ2-1
CASSVNQPWDEQFF
TGTGCCAGCAGTGTTAATCAGCCTTGGGATGAGCAGTTCTTC
>TRBV12-3/TRBV12-4|.|.|TRBJ2-1
CASSPPQFF
TGTGCCAGCAGCCCCCCCCAGTTCTTC
>TRBV29-1|.|.|TRBJ1-1
CSVEEFEAFF
TGCAGCGTTGAAGAATTTGAAGCTTTCTTT
>TRBV27|TRBD2|.|TRBJ2-7
CASSLGGWSYEQYF
TGTGCCAGCAGTTTGGGGGGGTGGAGCTACGAGCAGTACTTC
>TRBV11-2|.|.|TRBJ2-5
CASRIPTETQYF
TGTGCCAGCAGAATCCCAACGGAGACCCAGTACTTC
>TRBV5-6|.|once|TRBJ2-3
CASSLEAITDTQYF
TGTGCCAGCAGCTTGGAAGCCATCACAGATACGCAGTATTTT
>TRBV15|.|.|TRBJ2-6
CATSRDFPSGTFSGANVLTF
TGTGCCACCAGCAGAGACTTCCCCTCAGGAACTTTCTCTGGGGCCAACGTCCTGACTTTC
>TRBV3-1|TRBD1|.|TRBJ1-5
CASSQEGTGGLYSNQPQHF
TGTGCCAGCAGCCAAGAGGGGACAGGGGGCCTTTATAGCAATCAGCCCCAGCATTTT
>TRBV12-3/TRBV12-4|TRBD2|.|TRBJ2-5
CASSFAPPAGPRETQYF
TGTGCCAGCAGCTTTGCCCCCCCAGCGGGGCCTCGAGAGACCCAGTACTTC
>TRBV6-5|TRBD1|.|TRBJ2-1
CASSSQGAGWGFDEQFF
TGTGCCAGCAGTTCCCAGGGGGCGGGATGGGGATTTGATGAGCAGTTCTTC
>TRBV7-8|.|.|TRBJ2-7
CASSLKFISEQYF
TGTGCCAGCAGCTTAAAGTTTATCAGCGAGCAGTACTTC
>TRBV4-1|.|.|TRBJ1-1
CASSPGQFQLLNTEAFF
TGCGCCAGCAGCCCAGGACAGTTCCAACTCTTGAACACTGAAGCTTTCTTT
>TRBV4-2|TRBD2|.|TRBJ2-7
CASSQDYPTSSYEQYF
TGTGCCAGCAGCCAAGATTACCCGACTAGCAGTTACGAGCAGTACTTC
>TRBV7-2|.|.|TRBJ2-5
CASSSRTGWETQYF
TGTGCCAGCAGCTCTCGGACTGGGTGGGAGACCCAGTACTTC
>TRBV29-1|.|.|TRBJ2-7
CSVEDPQNYEQYF
TGCAGCGTTGAAGATCCACAGAACTACGAGCAGTACTTC
>TRBV28|.|.|TRBJ2-3
CASAVLGHQTDTQYF
TGTGCCAGCGCAGTCCTCGGGCATCAGACAGATACGCAGTATTTT
>TRBV27|.|.|TRBJ2-7
CASRSGNEQYF
TGTGCCAGCAGATCAGGGAACGAGCAGTACTTC
>TRBV7-9|TRBD1|once|TRBJ2-2
CASSRGQGASTGELFF
TGTGCCAGCAGCCGAGGACAGGGGGCATCCACCGGGGAGCTGTTTTTT
>TRBV3-1|.|.|TRBJ1-5
CASSQDRTGYSNQPQHF
TGTGCCAGCAGCCAAGATAGGACGGGATATAGCAATCAGCCCCAGCATTTT
>TRBV4-3|.|.|TRBJ2-6
CASSQDWHSGANVLTF
TGCGCCAGCAGCCAAGATTGGCACTCTGGGGCCAACGTCCTGACTTTC
>TRBV7-9|.|.|TRBJ1-5
CASSPPVGAQHF
TGTGCCAGCAGCCCCCCGGTGGGGGCCCAGCATTTT
>TRBV6-2/TRBV6-3|.|.|TRBJ2-3
CASRDHDTQYF
TGTGCCAGCAGGGACCATGATACGCAGTATTTT
>TRBV11-2|.|.|TRBJ2-7
CASSNYGNEQYF
TGTGCCAGCAGTAATTATGGTAACGAGCAGTACTTC
>TRBV7-9|.|.|TRBJ2-7
CASSLNTGRESYEQYF
TGTGCCAGCAGCTTAAATACAGGGCGAGAGTCCTACGAGCAGTACTTC
>TRBV5-1|.|.|TRBJ2-1
CASSSPEGPPVGEQFF
TGCGCCAGCAGCTCCCCCGAGGGTCCCCCGGTCGGAGAGCAGTTCTTC
>TRBV7-3|TRBD2|.|TRBJ2-5
CASSLGGRAQETQYF
TGTGCCAGCAGCTTAGGAGGGAGGGCTCAAGAGACCCAGTACTTC
>TRBV20-1|TRBD1|once|TRBJ2-7
CSATPSVGQGFHEQYF
TGCAGTGCTACCCCCTCCGTGGGACAGGGTTTTCACGAGCAGTACTTC
>TRBV29-1|.|.|TRBJ2-1
CSVVGGRGEQFF
TGCAGCGTTGTCGGGGGAAGGGGGGAGCAGTTCTTC
>TRBV27|TRBD2|.|TRBJ2-7
CASSLSMLAGTYEQYF
TGTGCCAGCAGTTTATCGATGTTAGCGGGGACCTACGAGCAGTACTTC
>TRBV6-2/TRBV6-3|TRBD2|.|TRBJ2-5
CATGGSGSLETQYF
TGTGCCACGGGGGGTAGCGGGAGTTTGGAGACCCAGTACTTC
>TRBV19|.|once|TRBJ2-7
CASTGARGEQYF
TGTGCCAGTACCGGGGCCAGGGGCGAGCAGTACTTC
>TRBV11-2|TRBD2|.|TRBJ2-7
CASSLGLAGAYEQYF
TGTGCCAGCAGCTTAGGACTAGCGGGAGCCTACGAGCAGTACTTC
>TRBV25-1|.|.|TRBJ2-7
CASSEVILTGGGGQYF
TGTGCCAGCAGTGAAGTAATACTCACAGGGGGAGGGGGGCAGTACTTC